The clone carrying this T cell receptor (beta chain) was observed a few times. An equimolar mix of two oligonucleotides served as the beta constant-region primer for TRBC1 and TRBC2. TCRdb reprocessed the UMI-ligation and nested PCR reads with MiXCR, giving one entry per CDR3 protein. The sample carries 140,000 to 150,000 distinct CDR3 sequences, over 15% recorded once. The CDR3 is made up of 19 amino acids. With V trimmed by 1 base and J by 4 bases, 12 bases remained unmatched. The V gene's germline CDR1 is SGHAT and CDR2 FQNNGV. The entry originates in a study of naive and memory T cell subsets. The V gene is TRBV11-2, the J gene TRBJ2-1, with 11 bases fitting TRBD2. The source of this sequence is a human donor in good health. Sequenced sample: naive CD4+ T cells from blood. CDR3 sequence (DNA): TGTGCCAGCAGCTTAGTTCTGATAGCGGGAGGGCACGATTACAATGAGCAGTTCTTC. Protein: CASSLVLIAGGHDYNEQFF.